This T cell receptor (beta chain) was identified during a study of identical twins. From the 5' RACE reads, TCRdb called clonotypes with MiXCR, one entry per CDR3 protein. Of approximately 260,000 distinct CDR3 sequences in the sample, 11% to 15% were seen once. V gave up 4 bases and J gave up 6 bases; unmatched junction bases: 8. This CDR3 is built from 15 residues. Germline CDR1 is SGDLS and CDR2 is YYNGEE. The sample consisted of memory (CD45RO+) T cells sorted from blood. This TCR came from a woman aged 18-29 years in good health. This chain uses TRBV9 with TRBJ1-2, with 11 bases matching TRBD1. The CDR3 is CASSTRTGGIDGYTF. CDR3 nucleotide sequence: TGTGCCAGCAGCACACGGACAGGGGGCATCGATGGCTACACCTTC.